The present T cell receptor (beta chain) was sequenced within a study of cytomegalovirus exposure and HLA in healthy donors. The PCR contained 60 Vbeta and 13 Jbeta primers. Sequencing used immunoSEQ multiplex PCR; TCRdb keeps in-frame clones, though not all of them. The table lists 150,000 to 200,000 clones, 85% to 90% of them singletons. Germline CDR1 is MDHEN and CDR2 is SYDVKM. Trimming took 5 bases from V and 0 from J, leaving 20 bases between them. This CDR3 is built from 17 residues. This TCR derives from a woman younger than 35 in good health and CMV-seronegative. The chain joins TRBV28 to TRBJ2-7; tentative D call: TRBD1 (6 bases). Material: PBMCs. CDR3 sequence (DNA): TGTGCCAGCAGTCACTCCGGTGCTGGACAGTTCTCCTACGAGCAGTACTTC. This encodes CASSHSGAGQFSYEQYF.